What follows describes a single T cell receptor (beta chain). Antigen specificity is unknown. With 60 Vbeta and 13 Jbeta primers, the PCR was carried out. Repertoires were generated with immunoSEQ multiplex PCR, while TCRdb's copy carries only in-frame clones and drops some. The table shows roughly 140,000 clones, with roughly 79% occurring only once. The sample belongs to a study of cytomegalovirus exposure and HLA in healthy donors. About the study: In an early release, HLA-typed donors contributed 90 million or so unique TCR sequences. Notes on the study in general: Earlier results showed most TCR beta V segments being productive about 87% or about 30% of the time.

Material: PBMCs. This receptor was identified in a male donor in good health and CMV-seronegative.

CDR3 in amino acids: CASSQDGLAGVGDNEQFF. CDR3 DNA: TGCGCCAGCAGCCAAGACGGACTAGCGGGAGTAGGGGACAATGAGCAGTTCTTC. The rearrangement uses TRBV4-1 and TRBJ2-1; TRBD2 matches at 13 bases. The V gene's germline CDR1 is MGHRA and CDR2 YSYEKL. This CDR3 is built from 18 residues. With V trimmed by 0 bases and J by 5 bases, 7 bases remained unmatched.